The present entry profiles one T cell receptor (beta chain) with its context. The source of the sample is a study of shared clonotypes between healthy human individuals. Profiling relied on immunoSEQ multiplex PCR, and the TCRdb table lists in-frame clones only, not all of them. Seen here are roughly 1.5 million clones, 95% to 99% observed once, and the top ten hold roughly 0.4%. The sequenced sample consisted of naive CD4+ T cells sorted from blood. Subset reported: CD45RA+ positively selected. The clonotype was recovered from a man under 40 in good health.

The CDR3 reads CASSTRLDEQFF. CDR3 in DNA: TGTGCCAGCAGTACACGACTAGATGAGCAGTTCTTC. J is TRBJ2-1 and V is TRBV6-1; the D gene is possibly TRBD2 (6 bases). The CDR3 totals 12 residues. Trimming shortened V by 5 bases and J by 8 bases, and 10 bases separated the two germline ends. The germline V gene encodes CDR1 MNHNS and CDR2 SASEGT.